This T cell receptor (beta chain) was observed in a study of blood T cell repertoires in COVID-19. About the study: COVID-19 samples collected from the United States, Italy and Spain covered acute and convalescent phases. T cells, B-cell-depleted T cells, or PBMCs supplied cDNA or gDNA.

CDR3 size: 17 residues. The germline V gene has CDR1 SQVTM and CDR2 ANQGSEA. V shed 0 bases and J 4 bases; nucleotides not matched to a gene: 14. As handled by the study authors: Quantification of nucleated cells was approximated via reference gene primer amplification. TCRdb keeps only in-frame clones here, not all; method: immunoSEQ multiplex PCR. Clone size and V and J calls were adopted from that table, with D and trimming inferred from the DNA. The repertoire consists of 55,000 to 65,000 clones, with about 85% occurring once and the leading ten covering approximately 3.6%. This clone turned up a few times.

The chain recombines TRBV29-1 with TRBJ2-7; TRBD1 aligns across 8 bases. The sequence derives from a woman aged 80 or over with acute or convalescent COVID-19. Material: peripheral blood. The CDR3 protein is CSVEDSVGQGSLYEQYF. The CDR3 bases are TGCAGCGTTGAAGACTCGGTAGGACAGGGTTCCCTATACGAGCAGTACTTC.